Listed below are T cell receptor beta chains from one sample, sequenced in a study of blood T cell repertoires in COVID-19. Assay: immunoSEQ multiplex PCR; the TCRdb copy retains only in-frame clones and omits some. In the table there are under 300,000 clones, 80% to 90% of which are singletons. Sequencing was performed on PBMCs or T cells enriched from blood (not recorded which). These receptors all stem from a woman between 40 and 55 years old who had been exposed to COVID-19. CDR3s include the opening cysteine and the closing phenylalanine or tryptophan. A D gene is named only where the DNA matches it firmly. Part of the rows lack a size; the others show once, few, many or a class for expanded clones.

v_gene	abundance	j_gene	d_gene	CDR3aa	CDR3nt
TRBV19	-	TRBJ2-3	-	CASSTISGGPSSTDTQYF	TGTGCCAGTAGTACCATTAGCGGCGGACCTTCTAGCACAGATACGCAGTATTTT
TRBV4-1	once	TRBJ2-7	TRBD2	CASSLLGLAGDSSYEQYF	TGCGCCAGCAGCCTATTGGGACTAGCGGGGGACTCCTCCTACGAGCAGTACTTC
TRBV29-1	-	TRBJ1-5	-	CSVAEGLVGNQPQHF	TGCAGCGTTGCGGAGGGCTTGGTGGGCAATCAGCCCCAGCATTTT
TRBV9	-	TRBJ2-2	TRBD2	CASSVTTGGRGSGELFF	TGTGCCAGCAGCGTAACTACGGGGGGTCGGGGTTCCGGGGAGCTGTTTTTT
TRBV28	-	TRBJ1-5	-	CASRPPGYSNQPQHF	TGTGCCAGCAGGCCACCAGGCTATAGCAATCAGCCCCAGCATTTT
TRBV7-8	-	TRBJ1-2	TRBD1	CASSRDRGADGYTF	TGTGCCAGCAGCCGGGACAGGGGGGCAGATGGCTACACCTTC
TRBV6-5	-	TRBJ1-5	-	CASSIGGGQPQHF	TGTGCCAGCAGTATAGGGGGGGGCCAGCCCCAGCATTTT
TRBV29-1	-	TRBJ1-2	TRBD1	CSTYWTGHGYTF	TGCAGCACCTACTGGACAGGGCATGGCTACACCTTC
TRBV27	-	TRBJ1-2	TRBD1	CASRPGTGGDYTF	TGTGCCAGCAGACCAGGGACAGGGGGCGACTACACCTTC
TRBV24-1	-	TRBJ1-2	-	CATSGTSGGGYGYTF	TGTGCCACCAGTGGTACTTCGGGGGGCGGATATGGCTACACCTTC
TRBV27	-	TRBJ1-4	TRBD1	CASSPGQGNEKLFF	TGTGCCAGCAGCCCGGGACAGGGAAATGAAAAACTGTTTTTT
TRBV27	-	TRBJ1-5	TRBD1	CATRGTGGRSQHF	TGTGCCACCCGCGGGACAGGGGGCCGATCCCAGCATTTT
TRBV25-1	-	TRBJ1-2	TRBD1	CASSEPDRGYGYTF	TGTGCCAGCAGTGAGCCGGACAGGGGGTATGGCTACACCTTC
TRBV20-1	-	TRBJ1-1	-	CSAKDRYEAFF	TGCAGTGCTAAGGACAGATATGAAGCTTTCTTT
TRBV11-3	once	TRBJ1-2	-	CASSFIAGKGYTF	TGTGCCAGCAGCTTTATCGCAGGGAAAGGCTACACCTTC
TRBV2	-	TRBJ2-5	TRBD1	CASSRTGATRETQYF	TGTGCCAGCAGTCGGACAGGGGCGACGAGGGAGACCCAGTACTTC
TRBV18	few	TRBJ1-1	-	CASSPLTGLMNTEAFF	TGTGCCAGCTCACCACTGACAGGCCTTATGAACACTGAAGCTTTCTTT
TRBV9	-	TRBJ2-3	TRBD2	CASSVDGGRTDTQYF	TGTGCCAGCAGCGTAGACGGGGGGAGGACAGATACGCAGTATTTT
TRBV30	-	TRBJ1-5	TRBD1	CAWSGTGNNQPQHF	TGTGCCTGGAGCGGGACAGGGAACAATCAGCCCCAGCATTTT
TRBV6-4	-	TRBJ2-2	TRBD2	CASSDSTGLGGTGELFF	TGTGCCAGCAGTGACTCAACGGGACTAGGCGGCACCGGGGAGCTGTTTTTT
TRBV10-2	-	TRBJ2-5	TRBD2	CASTSGGARAQYF	TGCGCCAGCACGAGCGGGGGGGCCCGGGCCCAGTACTTC
TRBV24-1	-	TRBJ2-1	TRBD2	CATSDFGLAGNNEQFF	TGTGCCACCAGTGACTTCGGACTAGCGGGAAACAATGAGCAGTTCTTC
TRBV7-2	-	TRBJ2-2	TRBD2	CASSLLGGTSWTGELFF	TGTGCCAGCAGCTTATTAGGCGGGACTAGCTGGACCGGGGAGCTGTTTTTT